One and the same sample provided the 19 T cell receptor beta chains below, sequenced in a study of response to subunit inactivated influenza vaccine. Each CDR3 protein is one row after TCRdb ran MiXCR on the RT-PCR reads. The table includes around 570,000 distinct CDR3 sequences, about 8% detected once. Material: PBMCs from blood, obtained less than 25 months after vaccination. Receptor source: a man aged 45 to 70 who received an inactivated influenza vaccine.

This clonotype has a count of ten or more. The V and J genes are TRBV20-1 and TRBJ2-5; 7 bases fit TRBD1. There are 12 residues in the CDR3. The trim removed 6 bases at V and 5 bases at J, leaving 6 bases unmatched. CDR1 is DFQATT and CDR2 is SNEGSKA in the germline V gene (reference sequence). The CDR3 spells CSAVGTVETQYF. The CDR3 coding sequence is TGCAGTGCCGTCGGGACAGTTGAGACCCAGTACTTC.

This clonotype has more than one count but fewer than ten. A read error may produce the germline difference seen at one junction end. The V and J genes are TRBV10-3 and TRBJ2-2; D unresolved. Germline V CDR1 and CDR2: ENHRY, SYGVKD. The CDR3 loop spans 13 amino acids. The CDR3 DNA follows: TGTGCCCTCAGCTCAGCGAACACCGGGGAGCTGTTTTTT. Translated, it gives CALSSANTGELFF.

Ten or more counts support this clonotype. The V gene is TRBV20-1, the J gene TRBJ2-7; no clear D. Germline V gene lookup returns CDR1 DFQATT and CDR2 SNEGSKA (reference sequence). The CDR3 is 10 residues long. With 0 bases removed from V and 4 bases from J, the gap between germline ends came to 1 base. CDR3 coding DNA: TGCAGTGCTAGAGAGTACGAGCAGTACTTC. It specifies CSAREYEQYF.

The genes are TRBV6-6 and TRBJ1-2; a weak D match, TRBD1 (5 bases). CDR1 is MNHNY, CDR2 SVGAGI, per germline (reference sequence). With 2 bases removed from V and 7 bases from J, the gap between germline ends came to 8 bases. The CDR3 length is 12 residues. CDR3 in DNA: TGTGCCAGCAGTTACGGGACTTTTGGCTACACCTTC. It specifies CASSYGTFGYTF.

The chain has TRBV6-2 or TRBV6-3 and TRBJ1-4, with D uncertain. Trimming left V 2 bases short and J 0 bases short, with 10 bases between. The CDR3 runs 16 residues. Germline V gene lookup returns CDR1 MNHEY and CDR2 SVGEGT. Written as DNA, the CDR3 is TGTGCCAGCAGTTACGGCAGGATTGCAACTAATGAAAAACTGTTTTTT. Protein: CASSYGRIATNEKLFF.

This clonotype has a count of ten or more. The chain joins TRBV2 to TRBJ2-6; 7 nucleotides line up with TRBD2. Germline CDR1 and CDR2: SNHLY and FYNNEI. With 4 bases clipped from V and 4 bases from J, the junction kept 4 bases outside the gene matches. The CDR3 runs to 15 residues. The CDR3 DNA sequence: TGTGCCAGCAGTGGACCGACTAGCGGGGCCAACGTCCTGACTTTC. This codes for CASSGPTSGANVLTF.

This rearrangement joins TRBV5-6 to TRBJ2-7, with 11 bases matching TRBD2. The CDR3 consists of 14 residues. Trimming took 6 bases from V and 1 from J; bases not matched to a gene: 3. Germline V gene lookup returns CDR1 SGHDT and CDR2 YYEEEE. CDR3 region: CASKTSGRSYEQYF. CDR3 DNA: TGTGCCAGCAAAACTAGCGGGAGATCCTACGAGCAGTACTTC.

This chain connects TRBV19 to TRBJ2-1; the match to TRBD2 covers 13 bases. The CDR3 is made up of 16 amino acids. J was trimmed by 7 bases and V by 5 bases; bases with no gene match: 8. CDR1 is LNHDA, CDR2 SQIVND, per germline (reference sequence). The CDR3 nucleotides are TGTGCCAGTAGTCCTGGACTAGCGGGAGTCAGGAATGAGCAGTTCTTC. It is translated as CASSPGLAGVRNEQFF.

This clonotype came up many times. V and J are TRBV20-1 and TRBJ2-2, with D possibly matching TRBD2 (6 bases). The germline V gene has CDR1 DFQATT and CDR2 SNEGSKA (reference sequence). The CDR3 spans 15 residues. V gave up 6 bases and J gave up 3 bases, with 17 bases separating them. CDR3 sequence (DNA): TGCAGTGCAGCGGGCCTCGGGGCCCACACCGGGGAGCTGTTTTTT. Encoded protein: CSAAGLGAHTGELFF.

This rearrangement joins TRBV18 to TRBJ2-2, with TRBD1 identical over 7 bases. Unmatched junction bases numbered 6, after V lost 4 bases and J lost 7 bases. From germline, CDR1 is KGHSH and CDR2 LQKENI. CDR3 length: 14 amino acids. The CDR3 nucleotides read TGTGCCAGCTCACGAAGACAGGGAGTCGGGGAGCTGTTTTTT. Encoded protein: CASSRRQGVGELFF.

The DNA for the CDR3 is TGTGCCAGTGTGGGACAGCGGCTTGACCCCCTCCACTTT. It encodes CASVGQRLDPLHF. The V call is TRBV6-1, the J call TRBJ1-6, with 7 bases that match TRBD1. Germline CDR1 MNHNS, CDR2 SASEGT. The CDR3 has 13 amino acids. The V and J ends lost 9 bases and 13 bases, in that order; junction bases with no gene match: 12.

The CDR3 nucleotides are TGCGCCAGCAGCCTTCGAACTACAGGGGAGCACATGAACACTGAAGCTTTCTTT. It translates to CASSLRTTGEHMNTEAFF. The V and J genes are TRBV5-1 and TRBJ1-1; 7 nucleotides match TRBD1. The CDR3 is made up of 18 amino acids. Germline trimming cut 4 bases from V and 0 bases from J; bases unmatched to any gene: 15. CDR1 and CDR2 from the germline V gene are SGHRS and YFSETQ.

This clonotype was observed a handful of times. This chain links TRBV6-1 with TRBJ1-4; D remains ambiguous. Trimming took 6 bases from V and 0 from J, leaving 8 bases between them. Germline V lookup: CDR1 MNHNS, CDR2 SASEGT. The CDR3 length is 14 residues. CDR3 DNA: TGTGCCAGCAGAATAAGGGCAACTAATGAAAAACTGTTTTTT. This gives the protein CASRIRATNEKLFF.

This clonotype occurred many times. V and J are TRBV20-1 and TRBJ2-3; maybe TRBD1 (6 bases). Looked up from germline, CDR1 is DFQATT and CDR2 is SNEGSKA (reference sequence). V lost 6 bases and J lost 2, with 15 bases in between. This CDR3 is 14 amino acids long. CDR3 sequence: CSARTGSSTDTQYF. CDR3 in DNA: TGCAGTGCGCGTACAGGGTCTTCCACAGATACGCAGTATTTT.

The chain carries TRBV5-1 and TRBJ2-5, with TRBD2 matching 9 bases. The germline V gene encodes CDR1 SGHRS and CDR2 YFSETQ. The CDR3 has 17 amino acids. After removal of 0 bases from V and 1 base from J, the junction contained 7 bases not matched to a gene. CDR3 loop: CASSLGVAGDTQETQYF. The CDR3 nucleotides are TGCGCCAGCAGCTTGGGGGTAGCGGGGGATACCCAAGAGACCCAGTACTTC. The entire variable domain, with the rest obtained from reference TRBV5-1 and TRBJ2-5, is as follows: KAGVTQTPRYLIKTRGQQVTLSCSPISGHRSVSWYQQTPGQGLQFLFEYFSETQRNKGNFPGRFSGRQFSNSRSEMNVSTLELGDSALYLCASSLGVAGDTQETQYFGPGTRLLVL.

V and J are TRBV28 and TRBJ2-3; possibly TRBD2 for D (5 bases). Trimming pared 6 bases from V and 14 bases from J, leaving 12 bases between. Germline loops: CDR1 MDHEN, CDR2 SYDVKM. The CDR3 is 10 amino acids. The CDR3 sequence is CASSGEWRYF. The CDR3 bases are TGTGCCAGCAGCGGGGAGTGGCGGTATTTT.

The genes are TRBV29-1 and TRBJ1-1, with 10 bases identical to TRBD1. Germline V lookup: CDR1 SQVTM, CDR2 ANQGSEA. The CDR3 is made up of 13 amino acids. With V trimmed by 3 bases and J by 3 bases, 1 base remained unmatched. The CDR3 DNA follows: TGCAGCGTTGAGGGACAGGGGTACACTGAAGCTTTCTTT. This encodes CSVEGQGYTEAFF.

This clonotype was seen many times. The chain recombines TRBV12-3 or TRBV12-4 with TRBJ1-2, with a possible D match to TRBD1 (5 bases). CDR3 length: 14 amino acids. Deletions cut 6 bases from V and 4 bases from J, with 15 bases between. The CDR3 is CASSPGLRSYGYTF. Here the CDR3 DNA reads TGTGCCAGCAGCCCGGGACTTAGGAGCTATGGCTACACCTTC.

This clonotype has only a few counts. This chain joins TRBV2 and TRBJ2-7; TRBD1 is a possible D gene (6 bases). From germline, CDR1 is SNHLY and CDR2 FYNNEI. V lost 3 bases to trimming and J lost 3 bases, with 18 bases between them. This CDR3 is 16 amino acids long. CDR3 protein: CASSDTQGLLIYEQYF. DNA of the CDR3: TGTGCCAGCAGTGATACTCAGGGGCTCCTCATCTACGAGCAGTACTTC.